This T cell receptor beta chain was observed in a study of T cells in Graves' hyperthyroidism and ophthalmopathy. Trimming shortened V by 4 bases and J by 3 bases, and 13 bases separated the two germline ends. Germline V gene data show CDR1 as LNHDA and CDR2 as SQIVND (reference sequence). The CDR3 has 15 residues. Researchers amplified the TCR beta CDR3 regions from RNA transcripts. Researchers ran a first-round RT-PCR on the TCR CDR3 using the HTBI primer set. TCRdb itself ran the multiplex PCR reads through MiXCR, one entry per CDR3 protein. The table has 600,000 to 800,000 distinct CDR3 sequences, approximately 40% seen once.

The chain is built from TRBV19 and TRBJ1-5, with D perhaps matching TRBD1 (6 bases). The sequencing sample was made of blood. The receptor was derived from a woman in her thirties or forties with Graves' hyperthyroidism. CDR3 region: CASSSPGVFNQPQHF. The CDR3 bases are TGTGCCAGTAGTAGCCCAGGGGTATTCAATCAGCCCCAGCATTTT.